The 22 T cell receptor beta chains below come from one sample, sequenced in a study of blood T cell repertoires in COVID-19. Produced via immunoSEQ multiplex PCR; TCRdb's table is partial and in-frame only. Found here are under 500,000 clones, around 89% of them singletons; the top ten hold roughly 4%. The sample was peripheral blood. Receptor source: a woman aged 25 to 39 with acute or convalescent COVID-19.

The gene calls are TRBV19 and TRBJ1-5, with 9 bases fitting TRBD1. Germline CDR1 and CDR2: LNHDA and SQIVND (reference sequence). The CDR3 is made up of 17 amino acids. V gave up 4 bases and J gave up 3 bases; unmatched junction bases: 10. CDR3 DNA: TGTGCCAGTAGTACCAGAACCGGGACAGGGCCCAATCAGCCCCAGCATTTT. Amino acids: CASSTRTGTGPNQPQHF.

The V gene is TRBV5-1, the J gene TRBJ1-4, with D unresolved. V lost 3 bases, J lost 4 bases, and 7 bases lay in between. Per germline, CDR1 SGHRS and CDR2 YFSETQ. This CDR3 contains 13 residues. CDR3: CASSWASNEKLFF. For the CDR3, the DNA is TGCGCCAGCAGCTGGGCAAGTAATGAAAAACTGTTTTTT.

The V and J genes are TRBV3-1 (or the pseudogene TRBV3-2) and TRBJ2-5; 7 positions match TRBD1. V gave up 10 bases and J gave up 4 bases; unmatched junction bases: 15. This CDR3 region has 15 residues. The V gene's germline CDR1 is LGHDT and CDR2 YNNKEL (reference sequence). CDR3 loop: CATRLSSTGRETQYF. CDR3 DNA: TGTGCCACTCGCCTAAGCTCGACAGGGAGAGAGACCCAGTACTTC.

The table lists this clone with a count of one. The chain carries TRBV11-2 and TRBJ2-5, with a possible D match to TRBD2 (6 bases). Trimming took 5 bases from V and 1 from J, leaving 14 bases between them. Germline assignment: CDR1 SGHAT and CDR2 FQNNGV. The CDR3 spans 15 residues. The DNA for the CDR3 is TGTGCCAGCAGCCCGGGAGTGACCTTCCAAGAGACCCAGTACTTC. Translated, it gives CASSPGVTFQETQYF.

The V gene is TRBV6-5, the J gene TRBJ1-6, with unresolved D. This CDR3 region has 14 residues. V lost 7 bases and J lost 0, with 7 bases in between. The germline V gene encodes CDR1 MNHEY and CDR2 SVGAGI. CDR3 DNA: TGTGCCAGCACCCCGAGCTCCTATAATTCACCCCTCCACTTT. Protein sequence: CASTPSSYNSPLHF.

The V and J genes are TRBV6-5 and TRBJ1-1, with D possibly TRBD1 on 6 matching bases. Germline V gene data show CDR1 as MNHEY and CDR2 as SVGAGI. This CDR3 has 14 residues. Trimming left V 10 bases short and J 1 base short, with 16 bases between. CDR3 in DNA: TGTGCCACCCAGCAGGGGAACCAGAACACTGAAGCTTTCTTT. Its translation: CATQQGNQNTEAFF.

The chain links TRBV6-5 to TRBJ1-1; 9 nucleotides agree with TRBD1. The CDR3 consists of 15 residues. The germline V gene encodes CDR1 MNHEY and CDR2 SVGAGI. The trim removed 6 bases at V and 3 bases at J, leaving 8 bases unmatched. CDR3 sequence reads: CASRGQGPRDTEAFF. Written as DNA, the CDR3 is TGTGCCAGCAGGGGACAGGGTCCCCGTGACACTGAAGCTTTCTTT.

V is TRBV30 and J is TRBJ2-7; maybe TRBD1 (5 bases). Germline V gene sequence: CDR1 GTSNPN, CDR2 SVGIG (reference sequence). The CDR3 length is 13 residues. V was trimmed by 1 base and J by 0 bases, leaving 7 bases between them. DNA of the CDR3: TGTGCCTGGAGTGGACAGTACTCCTACGAGCAGTACTTC. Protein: CAWSGQYSYEQYF.

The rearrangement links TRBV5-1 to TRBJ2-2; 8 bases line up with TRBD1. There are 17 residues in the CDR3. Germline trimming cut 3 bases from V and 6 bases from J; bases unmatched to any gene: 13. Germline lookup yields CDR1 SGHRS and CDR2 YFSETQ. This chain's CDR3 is CASSYHTGQGKAGELFF. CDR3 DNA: TGCGCCAGCAGCTACCATACCGGACAGGGAAAAGCCGGGGAGCTGTTTTTT.

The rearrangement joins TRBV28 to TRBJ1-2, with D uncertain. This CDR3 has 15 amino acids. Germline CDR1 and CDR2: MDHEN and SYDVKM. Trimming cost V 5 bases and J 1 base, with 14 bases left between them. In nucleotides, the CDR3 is TGTGCCAGCAGTCAAGGCGGGGTCCATAACTATGGCTACACCTTC. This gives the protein CASSQGGVHNYGYTF.

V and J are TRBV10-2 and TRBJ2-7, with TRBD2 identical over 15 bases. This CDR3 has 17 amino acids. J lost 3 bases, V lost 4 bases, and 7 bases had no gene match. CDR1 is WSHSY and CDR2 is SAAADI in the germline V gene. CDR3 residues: CASSAGGLAGGFYEQYF. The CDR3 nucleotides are TGCGCCAGCAGTGCGGGGGGACTAGCGGGGGGTTTCTACGAGCAGTACTTC.

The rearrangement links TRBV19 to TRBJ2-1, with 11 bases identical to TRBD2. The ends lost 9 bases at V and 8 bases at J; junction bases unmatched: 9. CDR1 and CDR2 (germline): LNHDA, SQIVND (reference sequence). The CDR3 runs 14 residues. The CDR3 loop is CASSILAGVDEQFF. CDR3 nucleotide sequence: TGTGCCAGCTCAATACTAGCGGGGGTTGATGAGCAGTTCTTC.

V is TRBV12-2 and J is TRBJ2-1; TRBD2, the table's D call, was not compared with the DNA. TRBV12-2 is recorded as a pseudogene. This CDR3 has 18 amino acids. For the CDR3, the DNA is TGTGCAAGTCGCTTAGGAACGGGACTAGCGGGGACATACAATGAGCAGTTCTTC. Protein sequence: CASRLGTGLAGTYNEQFF.

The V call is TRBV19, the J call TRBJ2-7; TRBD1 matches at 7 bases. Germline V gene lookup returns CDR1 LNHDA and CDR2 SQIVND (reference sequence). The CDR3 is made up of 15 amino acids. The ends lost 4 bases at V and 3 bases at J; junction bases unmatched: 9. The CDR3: CASSTGTDRIYEQYF. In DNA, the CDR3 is TGTGCCAGTAGTACCGGGACAGATCGAATCTACGAGCAGTACTTC.

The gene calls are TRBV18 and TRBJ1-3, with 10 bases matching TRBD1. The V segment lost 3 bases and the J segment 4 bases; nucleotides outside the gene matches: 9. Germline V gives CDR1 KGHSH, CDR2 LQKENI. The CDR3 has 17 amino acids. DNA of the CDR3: TGTGCCAGCTCACCCATGCTGACAGGGGGCACGGGAAACACCATATATTTT. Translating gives CASSPMLTGGTGNTIYF. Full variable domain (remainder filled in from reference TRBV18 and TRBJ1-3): NAGVMQNPRHLVRRRGQEARLRCSPMKGHSHVYWYRQLPEEGLKFMVYLQKENIIDESGMPKERFSAEFPKEGPSILRIQQVVRGDSAAYFCASSPMLTGGTGNTIYFGEGSWLTVV.

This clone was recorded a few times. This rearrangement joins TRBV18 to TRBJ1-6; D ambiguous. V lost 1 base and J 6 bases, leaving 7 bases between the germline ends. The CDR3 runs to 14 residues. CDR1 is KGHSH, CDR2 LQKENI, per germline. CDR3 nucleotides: TGTGCCAGCTCACCACTCGGGGTTAATTCACCCCTCCACTTT. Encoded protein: CASSPLGVNSPLHF.

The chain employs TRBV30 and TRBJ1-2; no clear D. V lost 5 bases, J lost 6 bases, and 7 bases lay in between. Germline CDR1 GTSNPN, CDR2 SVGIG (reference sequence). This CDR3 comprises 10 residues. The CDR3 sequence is CAWGPDGYTF. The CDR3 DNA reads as TGTGCCTGGGGCCCCGATGGCTACACCTTC.

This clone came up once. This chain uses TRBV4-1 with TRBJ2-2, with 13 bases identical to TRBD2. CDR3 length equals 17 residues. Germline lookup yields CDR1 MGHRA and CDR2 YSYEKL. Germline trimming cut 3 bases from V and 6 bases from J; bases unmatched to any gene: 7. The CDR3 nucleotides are TGCGCCAGCAGCCATGCCACTAGCGGGGGGGATTCCGGGGAGCTGTTTTTT. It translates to CASSHATSGGDSGELFF.

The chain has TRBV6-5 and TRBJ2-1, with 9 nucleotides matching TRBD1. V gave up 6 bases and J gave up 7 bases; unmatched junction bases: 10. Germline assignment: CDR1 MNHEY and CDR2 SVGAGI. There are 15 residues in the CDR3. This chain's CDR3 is CASSNRDRVGNEQFF. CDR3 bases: TGTGCCAGCAGCAACCGGGACAGGGTAGGGAATGAGCAGTTCTTC.

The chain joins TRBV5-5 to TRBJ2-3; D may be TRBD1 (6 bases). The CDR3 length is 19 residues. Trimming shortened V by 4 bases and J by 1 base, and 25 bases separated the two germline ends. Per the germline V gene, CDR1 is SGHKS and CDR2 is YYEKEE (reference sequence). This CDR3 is CASSLSFSGHRTGTDTQYF. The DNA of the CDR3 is TGTGCCAGCAGCCTTTCGTTCTCGGGACATCGTACTGGCACAGATACGCAGTATTTT.

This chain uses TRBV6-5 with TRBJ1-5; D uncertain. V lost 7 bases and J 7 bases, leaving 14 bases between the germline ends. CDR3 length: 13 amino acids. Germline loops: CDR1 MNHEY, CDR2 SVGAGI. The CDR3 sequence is CASTLFGEQPQHF. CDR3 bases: TGTGCCAGCACCTTATTTGGGGAGCAGCCCCAGCATTTT.

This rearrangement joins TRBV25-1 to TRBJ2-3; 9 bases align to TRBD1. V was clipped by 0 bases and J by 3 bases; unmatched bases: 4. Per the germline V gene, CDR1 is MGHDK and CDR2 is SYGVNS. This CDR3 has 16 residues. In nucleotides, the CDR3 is TGTGCCAGCAGTGAATACCCCGGGACAGGGACAGATACGCAGTATTTT. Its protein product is CASSEYPGTGTDTQYF.